A selection of T cell receptor beta chains follows, all from one sample in a study of T cell changes during pregnancy in multiple sclerosis. Assay used: immunoSEQ multiplex PCR; TCRdb lists only in-frame clones, some missing. The table records more than 90,000 clones, 80% to 95% of them present only once. Sequenced material: peripheral blood, taken in the third trimester of pregnancy. The source of these receptors is a female donor with multiple sclerosis, enrolled in a pregnancy study. CDR3s include the opening cysteine and the closing phenylalanine or tryptophan. Some rows mark clone size as missing; the rest say once, few, many or name a class of expanded clone.

J gene | clone size | V gene | CDR3 protein
TRBJ1-1 | NA | TRBV18 | CASSHEVSFTEAFF
TRBJ1-5 | NA | TRBV7-2 | CASSLARGVNQPQHF
TRBJ2-3 | NA | TRBV29-1 | CSVEARVSTDTQYF
TRBJ1-1 | NA | TRBV15 | CATSRHGQGGTEAFF
TRBJ2-7 | NA | TRBV6-5 | CASRGTGTHEQYF
TRBJ1-1 | NA | TRBV29-1 | CSATTGNTEAFF
TRBJ2-3 | NA | TRBV11-1 | CASSFRPRDRLTDTQYF
TRBJ2-1 | NA | TRBV9 | CASSVEGTSRYEQFF
TRBJ1-2 | NA | TRBV29-1 | CSVEKTGDNYGYTF
TRBJ1-4 | NA | TRBV7-6 | CASSLFRGSNEKLFF
TRBJ2-5 | NA | TRBV6-6 | CASSFTRSQETQYF
TRBJ2-1 | NA | TRBV5-4 | CASSPGQSSSYNEQFF
TRBJ1-1 | NA | TRBV7-9 | CASSSRRAGDTEAFF
TRBJ1-2 | NA | TRBV5-8 | CASSLMGRGSYGYTF
TRBJ1-4 | NA | TRBV11-2 | CASSQTTATNEKLFF
TRBJ2-1 | NA | TRBV7-6 | CASSPLGNEQFF
TRBJ1-1 | NA | TRBV4-1 | CASSYPGTSNTEAFF
TRBJ1-1 | NA | TRBV30 | CAWSSTRTGGALDTEAFF
TRBJ1-1 | NA | TRBV5-4 | CASSLAGQGVIMAFF
TRBJ1-2 | few | TRBV27 | CASRSLASGYTF
TRBJ1-2 | once | TRBV30 | CAWSPAGGTLFGYTF
TRBJ2-2 | NA | TRBV7-6 | CASSLVGGEDTGELFF
TRBJ2-7 | NA | TRBV2 | CASIEGLAPDYEQYF
TRBJ1-5 | NA | TRBV5-6 | CASSFGGRNQPQHF
TRBJ2-3 | NA | TRBV5-6 | CASSLYSNTDTQYF
TRBJ2-5 | once | TRBV6-6 | CASSQRGGAIETQYF
TRBJ2-7 | NA | TRBV29-1 | CSASGLAGVGEQYF
TRBJ2-3 | NA | TRBV7-9 | CASSGDRIGADTQYF
TRBJ1-6 | NA | TRBV5-6 | CASSLVFSANSPLHF
TRBJ2-3 | NA | TRBV5-1 | CASSLVSADTQYF
TRBJ1-4 | NA | TRBV19 | CASSAGGHTTTNEKLFF
TRBJ1-2 | NA | TRBV10-3 | CAISESISTYGYTF
TRBJ2-7 | NA | TRBV6-5 | CASRQGPSYEQYF
TRBJ2-5 | NA | TRBV9 | CASSGGGSGGPGMETQYF
TRBJ2-3 | NA | TRBV18 | CASSPLATGLDTQYF
TRBJ2-1 | NA | TRBV10-3 | CAIGTGINNEQFF
TRBJ2-7 | NA | TRBV27 | CASSRSFESYEQYF
TRBJ1-2 | NA | TRBV30 | CAWRDGSGYGYTF
TRBJ1-1 | NA | TRBV5-1 | CASRVGGRDTEAFF
TRBJ2-5 | NA | TRBV5-1 | CASSVPGGPQETQYF
TRBJ1-1 | NA | TRBV7-6 | CASSLAAGTGGEGEAFF
TRBJ1-3 | once | TRBV10-2 | CASSELLGSGNTIYF
TRBJ1-2 | NA | TRBV6-1 | CASNELYGYTF
TRBJ2-3 | NA | TRBV2 | CASSAWQDTSTDTQYF
TRBJ2-1 | NA | TRBV6-6 | CASSYGTGYTYNEQFF
TRBJ1-2 | NA | TRBV28 | CASSLFLTGINYGYTF